This TCR beta chain emerged from a study of neurological immune-mediated disorders. This clonotype came up many times. The target antigen is unknown. cDNA was made by 5'RACE with 10-nucleotide random UMIs. TCRdb re-called the 5' RACE reads with MiXCR, one entry per CDR3 protein. The sample has under 80,000 distinct CDR3 sequences; less than 6% are singletons. Regarding the study as a whole: The highest TCR clonal expansion occurred in HTLV-1-associated myelopathy; multiple sclerosis fell below healthy controls.

The sequencing input was PBMCs. The clonotype was recovered from a woman between 45 and 60 years old with multiple sclerosis.

Written as DNA, the CDR3 is TGTGCCAGCAGTTACTCGTCCCCATGGAACACTGAAGCTTTCTTT. Translated: CASSYSSPWNTEAFF. This chain joins TRBV6-2 or TRBV6-3 and TRBJ1-1; D not resolved. Germline CDR1 and CDR2: MNHEY and SVGEGT. CDR3 length: 15 amino acids. V gave up 0 bases and J gave up 1 base, with 9 bases separating them.